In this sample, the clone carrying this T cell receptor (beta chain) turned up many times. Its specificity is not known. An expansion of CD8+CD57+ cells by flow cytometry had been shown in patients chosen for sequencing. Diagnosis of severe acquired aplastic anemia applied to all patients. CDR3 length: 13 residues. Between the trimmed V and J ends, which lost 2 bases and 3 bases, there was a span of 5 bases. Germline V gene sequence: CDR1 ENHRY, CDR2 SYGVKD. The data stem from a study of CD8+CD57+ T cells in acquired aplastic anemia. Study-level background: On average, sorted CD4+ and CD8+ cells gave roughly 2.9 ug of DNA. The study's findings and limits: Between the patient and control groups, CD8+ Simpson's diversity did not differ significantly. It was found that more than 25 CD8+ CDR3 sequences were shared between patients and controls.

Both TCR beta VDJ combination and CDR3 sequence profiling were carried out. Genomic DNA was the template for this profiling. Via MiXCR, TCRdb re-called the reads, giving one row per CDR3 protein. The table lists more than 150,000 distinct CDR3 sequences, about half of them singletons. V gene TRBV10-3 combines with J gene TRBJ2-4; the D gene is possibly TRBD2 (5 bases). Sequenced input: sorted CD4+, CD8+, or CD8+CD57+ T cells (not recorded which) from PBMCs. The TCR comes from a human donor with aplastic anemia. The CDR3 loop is CAISEAGKNIQYF. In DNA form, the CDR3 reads TGTGCCATCAGTGAGGCGGGCAAAAACATTCAGTACTTC.